This record concerns one T cell receptor (beta chain) sequence. V lost 3 bases, J lost 1 base, and 13 bases lay in between. Germline CDR1 and CDR2: SGHKS and YYEKEE (reference sequence). The CDR3 loop spans 15 amino acids. Patients of the Seattle cohort, enrolled during active infection, were followed longitudinally. TCRdb keeps only in-frame clones here, not all; method: immunoSEQ multiplex PCR. Of some 240,000 clones listed, 75% to 90% are singletons. The source of the sample is a study of blood T cell repertoires in COVID-19. Sequenced: peripheral blood. The clonotype was recovered from a woman between 65 and 79 years old with COVID-19, enrolled during active disease. V gene TRBV5-5 combines with J gene TRBJ1-1; maybe TRBD1 (6 bases). The CDR3, as DNA: TGTGCCAGCAGCTGGGAGGGGGGAACGAACACTGAAGCTTTCTTT. Translation gives CASSWEGGTNTEAFF.